The clone carrying this T cell receptor (beta chain) was detected only a few times. What it binds is unknown. The sample belongs to a study of T-cell reconstitution after alpha-beta-depleted transplantation in children. Trimming took off 2 bases at V and 5 bases at J, with 25 bases between the two ends. CDR1 and CDR2 from the germline V gene are DFQATT and SNEGSKA (reference sequence). The CDR3 is made up of 17 amino acids. Broader study findings: The study reportedly traced alpha-beta T cells about two months after transplant to several hundred expanded graft clones. High day-60 TCRbeta diversity in some patients came from surviving recipient T cells and thymic progenitors. When one year had passed after transplant, most T-cell counts and diversity came from newly produced T cells.

During its preparation, the TCRbeta library received unique molecular identifiers. TCRdb re-called the PCR reads through MiXCR, storing one row per CDR3 protein. The sample contains about 100,000 distinct CDR3 sequences, over 6% of which appear only once. This chain uses TRBV20-1 with TRBJ2-7; D may correspond to TRBD1 or TRBD2 (6 bases each). The sequence came from a boy between 2 and 15 years old with acute lymphoblastic leukemia, due to receive a stem cell transplant. Sequenced here: PBMCs, sampled before TCRalphabeta/CD19-depleted stem cell transplant. The CDR3 DNA follows: TGCAGTGCTAGACCTAGGGGGGCGGCACAGGTGCCTGACGAGCAGTACTTC. It yields the protein CSARPRGAAQVPDEQYF.